This T cell receptor (beta chain) was captured in a study of CD8 T cells in ankylosing spondylitis. Study results and caveats: It appeared that ankylosing spondylitis blood was characterized by a TCR beta motif of eight highly homologous variants.

The CDR3 totals 13 residues. Looked up from germline, CDR1 is SGHTA and CDR2 is FQGTGA. Deletions cut 5 bases from V and 0 bases from J, with 7 bases between. Of note for this clonotype: Its matching antigen is unknown.

TCRdb passed the 5' RACE reads through MiXCR, listing each CDR3 protein once. Of under 150,000 distinct CDR3 sequences listed, approximately 17% are singletons. This TCR was recovered from a male donor with ankylosing spondylitis. V gene TRBV7-3 combines with J gene TRBJ1-1; no clear D. Material: blood, either unsorted or a sorted T cell fraction (not recorded which). The CDR3 spells CASSPNMNTEAFF. As DNA, the CDR3 is TGTGCCAGCAGCCCAAACATGAACACTGAAGCTTTCTTT.